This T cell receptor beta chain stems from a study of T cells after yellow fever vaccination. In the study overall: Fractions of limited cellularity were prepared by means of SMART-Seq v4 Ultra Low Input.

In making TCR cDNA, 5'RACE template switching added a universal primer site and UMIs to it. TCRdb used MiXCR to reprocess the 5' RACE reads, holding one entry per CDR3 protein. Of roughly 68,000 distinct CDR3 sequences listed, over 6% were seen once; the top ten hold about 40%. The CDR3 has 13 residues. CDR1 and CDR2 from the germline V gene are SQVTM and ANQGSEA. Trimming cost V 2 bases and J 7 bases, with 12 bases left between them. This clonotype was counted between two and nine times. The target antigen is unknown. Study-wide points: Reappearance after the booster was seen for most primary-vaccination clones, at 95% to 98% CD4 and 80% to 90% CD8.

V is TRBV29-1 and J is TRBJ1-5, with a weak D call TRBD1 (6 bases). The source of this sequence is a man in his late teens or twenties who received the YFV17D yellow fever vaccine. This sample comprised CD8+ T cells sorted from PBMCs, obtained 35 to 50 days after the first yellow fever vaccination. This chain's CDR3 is CSVEIPGDQPQHF. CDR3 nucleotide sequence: TGCAGCGTTGAAATACCAGGGGACCAGCCCCAGCATTTT.